This T cell receptor (beta chain) was recovered during a study of cytomegalovirus exposure and HLA in healthy donors. Study-level results: A later analysis showed that HLA-associated TCR beta chains had undergone more clonal expansion than equally common others. With DRB1 most and HLA-C fewest, TCR association rates differed between HLA loci in a later analysis. Reportedly, diagnosis of cytomegalovirus status by the classifier showed high specificity and sensitivity.

A note on this clone: Antigen: not known.

Samples came from healthy bone marrow donors. The CDR3 loop spans 12 amino acids. Between the trimmed V and J ends, which lost 6 bases and 5 bases, there was a span of 11 bases. Germline V gives CDR1 MNHEY, CDR2 SVGAGI. The PCR had 60 Vbeta and 13 Jbeta primers. Generated by immunoSEQ multiplex PCR, the TCRdb table keeps only in-frame clones and is missing some. The sample has 150,000 to 200,000 clones; 70% to 80% are singletons. V usage is TRBV6-5 and J usage is TRBJ2-7; D may be TRBD2 (6 bases). The sequenced sample was PBMCs. The receptor was isolated from a woman between 25 and 40 years old in good health and CMV-seropositive. Written as DNA, the CDR3 is TGTGCCAGCAGCCCGGGACTCCACGAGCAGTACTTC. Its protein is CASSPGLHEQYF.